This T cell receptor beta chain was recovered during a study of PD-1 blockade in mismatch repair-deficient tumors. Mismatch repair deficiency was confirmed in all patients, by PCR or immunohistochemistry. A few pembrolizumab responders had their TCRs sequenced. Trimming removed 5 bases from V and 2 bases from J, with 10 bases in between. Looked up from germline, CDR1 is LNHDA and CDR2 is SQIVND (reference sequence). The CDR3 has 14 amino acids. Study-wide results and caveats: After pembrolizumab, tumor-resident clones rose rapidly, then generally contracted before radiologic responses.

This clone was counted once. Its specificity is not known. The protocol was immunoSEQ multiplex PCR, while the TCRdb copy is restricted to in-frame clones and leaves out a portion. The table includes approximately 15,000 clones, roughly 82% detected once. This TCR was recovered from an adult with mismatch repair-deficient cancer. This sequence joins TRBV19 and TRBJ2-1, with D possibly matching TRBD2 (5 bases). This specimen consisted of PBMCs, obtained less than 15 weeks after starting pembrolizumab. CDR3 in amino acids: CASSPDWPYNEQFF. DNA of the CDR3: TGTGCCAGTAGTCCGGACTGGCCCTACAATGAGCAGTTCTTC.